The 7 T cell receptor beta chains below were found in one sample sequenced in a study of human T cells and chemical hapten exposure. This sample's time point: pre-sensitization, week 0. Treatment defined: therapeutic diphenylcyclopropenone sensitization with weekly scalp DPC. TCRdb recomputed calls from the RACE reads with MiXCR, one row per CDR3 protein. The table includes some 300,000 distinct CDR3 sequences, roughly 6% detected once. Sequencing was performed on whole blood, taken in connection with sensitization to the hapten diphenylcyclopropenone (DPC). The receptors derive from a woman in her late teens or twenties with alopecia areata. Some clones in this sample may be carry-over from other donors' samples.

The genes are TRBV9 and TRBJ1-1, with 8 positions matching TRBD1. The CDR3 covers 18 residues. CDR1 SGDLS and CDR2 YYNGEE come from the germline V gene. Trimming at V came to 0 bases and at J to 6 bases, leaving 16 bases not matched to a gene. The CDR3 bases are TGTGCCAGCAGCGTAGGGCCCTCTCCAGGGGGCAAAGAGGCTGAAGCTTTCTTT. Its translation is CASSVGPSPGGKEAEAFF.

This clonotype was seen at least ten times. An end of the junction differs from the germline gene, which may be a read error. The rearrangement links TRBV20-1 to TRBJ2-5; the D is unclear. Germline V gene lookup returns CDR1 DFQATT and CDR2 SNEGSKA (reference sequence). This CDR3 is built from 9 residues. CDR3 loop: CSARDPPNF. The CDR3 nucleotides read TGCAGTGCTAGAGACCCGCCAAACTTC.

This clonotype was detected only a few times. The chain has TRBV5-6 and TRBJ2-3, with a weak D call TRBD2 (7 bases). This CDR3 spans 16 amino acids. Germline CDR1 SGHDT, CDR2 YYEEEE. The V end lost 4 bases, the J end lost 3 bases, and 18 bases lay between the germline ends. In nucleotides, the CDR3 is TGTGCCAGCAGCCTACAGGGAGGGGGGACGACAGATACGCAGTATTTT. Translated, it gives CASSLQGGGTTDTQYF.

This chain links TRBV4-3 with TRBJ1-1; D unresolved. Germline-derived CDR1 and CDR2 are LGHNA and YSLEER. The V end lost 0 bases, the J end lost 0 bases, and 8 bases lay between the germline ends. The CDR3 is made up of 15 amino acids. The CDR3 protein is CASSQEIGLNTEAFF. The CDR3 DNA sequence: TGCGCCAGCAGCCAAGAGATAGGGCTGAACACTGAAGCTTTCTTT.

This clonotype was seen a few times. The rearrangement links TRBV5-4 to TRBJ2-6, with D maybe TRBD2 (6 bases). CDR1 and CDR2 (germline): SGHNT, YYREEE (reference sequence). The CDR3 spans 15 residues. V lost 4 bases, J lost 7 bases, and 15 bases lay in between. CDR3 loop: CASSPLATPANVLTF. The CDR3 DNA sequence: TGTGCCAGCAGCCCCCTAGCGACCCCCGCCAACGTCCTGACTTTC.

The table lists this clonotype with a few counts. The V gene is TRBV2, the J gene TRBJ1-6; D perhaps matches TRBD1 (5 bases). Germline loops: CDR1 SNHLY, CDR2 FYNNEI. Trimming removed 8 bases from V and 0 bases from J, with 11 bases in between. This CDR3 contains 15 residues. CDR3 in amino acids: CASVGPSSYNSPLHF. The CDR3 DNA is TGTGCCAGCGTGGGGCCGAGCTCCTATAATTCACCCCTCCACTTT.

Many counts were recorded for this clonotype. The rearrangement joins TRBV12-3 or TRBV12-4 to TRBJ1-1; D gene uncertain. The CDR3 extends over 14 amino acids. Trimming left V 6 bases short and J 2 bases short, with 13 bases between. The CDR3 loop is CASRSSRSNTEAFF. For the CDR3, the DNA is TGTGCCAGCAGAAGCTCGAGAAGCAACACTGAAGCTTTCTTT.